The T cell receptor (beta chain) under discussion was sequenced for a study of blood T cell repertoires in COVID-19. The wider study: Both acute and convalescent COVID-19 samples were obtained from the United States, Italy and Spain. In each case, the material was cDNA or gDNA derived from T cells, B-cell-depleted T cells, or PBMCs.

This clone appeared once. Germline CDR1 is MNHEY and CDR2 is SMNVEV (reference sequence). CDR3 size: 14 residues. Trimming removed 4 bases at V and 4 bases at J, with 11 bases between. This table comes from immunoSEQ multiplex PCR, and its TCRdb copy is limited to in-frame clones, with some not included. The sample lists over 250,000 clones, around 90% seen once, with around 5.8% in the top ten. Input material: peripheral blood. This chain uses TRBV27 with TRBJ2-1; D is perhaps TRBD2 (6 bases). This TCR came from a woman aged 45-65 years with COVID-19, enrolled during active disease. In DNA form, the CDR3 reads TGTGCCAGCAGTTGGCGGGACTGGTACAATGAGCAGTTCTTC. Translating it yields CASSWRDWYNEQFF.